This TCR beta chain was retrieved from a study of OX40 agonist ivuxolimab in advanced cancers. Clones were sequenced by immunoSEQ multiplex PCR, and TCRdb holds only the in-frame ones, with some missing. The sample contains 31,000 or so clones, roughly 81% of which appear only once. The V segment lost 11 bases and the J segment 6 bases; nucleotides outside the gene matches: 12. Germline CDR1 reads MDHEN; CDR2 reads SYDVKM. This CDR3 has 14 amino acids. This TCR was sampled from an adult with an advanced solid tumor such as melanoma, head and neck, liver or kidney cancer. The V call is TRBV28, the J call TRBJ2-3; 9 bases are shared with TRBD2. Specimen: CD4+ or CD8+ T cells sorted from blood, collected in a trial of the OX40 agonist ivuxolimab. CDR3 protein: CAGGVAGAGDTQYF. The CDR3 DNA reads as TGTGCCGGCGGGGTAGCGGGGGCCGGGGATACGCAGTATTTT.